Following are 18 T cell receptor beta chains from one sample sequenced in a study of beta chain features in type 1 diabetes (dated by TCRdb to the late 2010s). Points the paper makes about the study in general: In all four CD4+ subsets, TCRB CDR3 length was moderately but significantly shorter in type 1 diabetes patients.

These receptors lack a known antigen. To prepare the library, the immunoSEQ multiplex PCR assay was applied. The entire isolated RNA was reverse transcribed using the High Capacity cDNA Reverse Transcription Kit, and thus expressed TCRB transcripts were sequenced. As stored in TCRdb, this immuneACCESS dataset retains in-frame rearrangements with V and J assigned. A fraction of the clones does not appear; measured against another copy, unresolved V genes explain less than half of the discrepancy, and the remainder lacks a known reason. This sample lists about 160,000 clones; approximately 7.8% were detected once. More than 0.75% of the sample comes from the top ten. Sequenced material: central memory CD4+ T cells from blood. The receptors were gathered from a woman aged 40-49 years with type 1 diabetes.

V is TRBV6-5 and J is TRBJ1-5; 8 nucleotides align to TRBD1. The CDR3 length is 15 residues. J lost 3 bases, V lost 5 bases, and 6 bases had no gene match. Germline CDR1 is MNHEY and CDR2 is SVGAGI. The CDR3 here is CASSSRTGSNQPQHF. DNA of the CDR3: TGTGCCAGCAGTAGCAGGACAGGGTCCAATCAGCCCCAGCATTTT.

The table lists this clone with a few counts. This chain links TRBV28 with TRBJ2-1; no reliable D call. V lost 7 bases and J lost 3, with 16 bases in between. The CDR3 extends over 15 amino acids. Germline assignment: CDR1 MDHEN and CDR2 SYDVKM. The CDR3, as DNA: TGTGCCAGCAACCCGTCGAGATCCCACTACAATGAGCAGTTCTTC. Protein sequence: CASNPSRSHYNEQFF.

Concerning this clone itself: This sample also contains other DNA sequences that code for the same CDR3. The chain combines TRBV7-2 with TRBJ2-7; D gene uncertain. The CDR3 extends over 12 amino acids. Trimming shortened V by 5 bases and J by 4 bases, and 9 bases separated the two germline ends. Germline CDR1 and CDR2: SGHTA and FQGNSA. DNA of the CDR3: TGTGCCAGCAGCCGTGACGGGTACGAGCAGTACTTC. Residues: CASSRDGYEQYF.

V and J are TRBV4-2 and TRBJ1-5; D unclear. Germline values: CDR1 LGHNA, CDR2 YNFKEQ. Trimming removed 4 bases from V and 3 bases from J, with 10 bases in between. The length of the CDR3 is 14 residues. The CDR3 is CASSPVALNQPQHF. In DNA, the CDR3 is TGTGCCAGCAGCCCTGTGGCCCTCAATCAGCCCCAGCATTTT.

This clone occurred a few times. V is TRBV28 and J is TRBJ2-3, with TRBD2 matching over 8 bases. V lost 6 bases and J lost 2; bases outside the gene matches: 4. The germline gives CDR1 MDHEN, CDR2 SYDVKM. There are 14 residues in the CDR3. The CDR3, as DNA: TGTGCCAGCAGAACTAGCGGATCCACAGATACGCAGTATTTT. This translates into CASRTSGSTDTQYF.

This chain links TRBV5-5 with TRBJ2-7; D remains unclear. V shed 0 bases and J shed 2 bases, with 12 bases lying between them. The length of the CDR3 is 15 residues. Germline CDR1 SGHKS, CDR2 YYEKEE (reference sequence). The CDR3 is CASSLAGELPYEQYF. DNA for the CDR3: TGTGCCAGCAGCTTGGCCGGAGAGCTTCCCTACGAGCAGTACTTC.

This clone was recorded a few times. J is TRBJ2-3 and V is TRBV7-8; TRBD1 aligns across 8 bases. This CDR3 comprises 15 residues. The V segment lost 4 bases and the J segment 1 base; nucleotides outside the gene matches: 4. CDR1 SGHVS and CDR2 FQNEAQ come from the germline V gene. CDR3 DNA: TGTGCCAGCAGCTCCGAGACAGGGGGCACAGATACGCAGTATTTT. Protein: CASSSETGGTDTQYF.

This chain connects TRBV2 to TRBJ2-5; 11 bases match TRBD2. J gave up 1 base and V 7 bases, and 5 bases lay outside the gene matches. The germline V gene encodes CDR1 SNHLY and CDR2 FYNNEI. The CDR3 loop spans 15 amino acids. The CDR3 region has the DNA TGTGCCAGCAAAAGACTAGCGGGAAGCCAAGAGACCCAGTACTTC. Its translation: CASKRLAGSQETQYF. The entire variable domain, with the rest obtained from reference TRBV2 and TRBJ2-5, is as follows: EPEVTQTPSHQVTQMGQEVILRCVPISNHLYFYWYRQILGQKVEFLVSFYNNEISEKSEIFDDQFSVERPDGSNFTLKIRSTKLEDSAMYFCASKRLAGSQETQYFGPGTRLLVL.

This clone was observed a few times. The chain uses TRBV10-3 and TRBJ1-5; the match to TRBD1 covers 10 bases. Germline-derived CDR1 and CDR2 are ENHRY and SYGVKD. CDR3 length: 15 amino acids. V trimming: 4 bases; J trimming: 6 bases; junction bases outside the gene matches: 6. The CDR3 reads CAISGDRGEGQPQHF. DNA for the CDR3: TGTGCCATCAGTGGGGACAGGGGAGAAGGTCAGCCCCAGCATTTT.

The rearrangement links TRBV6-5 to TRBJ2-7; TRBD1 agrees at 8 bases. From germline, CDR1 is MNHEY and CDR2 SVGAGI. V trimming: 10 bases; J trimming: 2 bases; junction bases outside the gene matches: 7. CDR3 length: 13 amino acids. The CDR3 region has the DNA TGTGCCACCACCGGGACAGGAACCTACGAGCAGTACTTC. Translating it yields CATTGTGTYEQYF.

This clone was recorded a few times. This chain joins TRBV5-1 and TRBJ2-7, with 10 bases lining up with TRBD2. In germline, CDR1 is SGHRS, CDR2 YFSETQ. The V segment lost 4 bases and the J segment 1 base; nucleotides outside the gene matches: 5. The CDR3 has 15 residues. CDR3 coding DNA: TGCGCCAGCAGCGTAGTAGCGGGGGGATCCTACGAGCAGTACTTC. Amino acid sequence: CASSVVAGGSYEQYF.

The V gene is TRBV7-2, the J gene TRBJ2-7; D call uncertain. Germline V gene sequence: CDR1 SGHTA, CDR2 FQGNSA. The V and J ends lost 1 base and 9 bases respectively, with 10 bases between them. This CDR3 comprises 12 residues. CDR3 sequence (DNA): TGTGCCAGCAGCTTAGGGGCAGCTGCGCAGTACTTC. Its translation is CASSLGAAAQYF.

This chain connects TRBV6-5 to TRBJ1-2; TRBD1 matches at 8 bases. There are 13 residues in the CDR3. CDR1 is MNHEY, CDR2 SVGAGI, per germline. J lost 8 bases, V lost 0 bases, and 2 bases had no gene match. DNA for the CDR3: TGTGCCAGCAGTTACTCGACAGGGGACGGCTACACCTTC. As protein: CASSYSTGDGYTF.

Only a few counts were recorded for this clone. The CDR3 sequence: CASRNRAGRSEAFF. The CDR3, as DNA: TGTGCCAGCAGAAATAGGGCCGGGAGATCTGAAGCTTTCTTT. The genes are TRBV6-1 and TRBJ1-1; D ambiguous. V lost 6 bases to trimming and J lost 6 bases, with 17 bases between them. This CDR3 comprises 14 residues. The germline gives CDR1 MNHNS, CDR2 SASEGT.

This clone was detected a few times. The chain couples TRBV5-6 to TRBJ1-2; D ambiguous. Trimming cost V 2 bases and J 8 bases, with 19 bases left between them. CDR1 is SGHDT and CDR2 is YYEEEE in the germline V gene. The CDR3 covers 15 residues. CDR3 loop: CASSFPGNGVWGYTF. The CDR3 DNA reads as TGTGCCAGCAGCTTCCCGGGAAACGGGGTCTGGGGCTACACCTTC.

This rearrangement joins TRBV7-3 to TRBJ2-5, with 11 nucleotides matching TRBD2. V dropped 5 bases and J dropped 8; count of bases not matched to a gene: 7. Germline V gives CDR1 SGHTA, CDR2 FQGTGA. This CDR3 region has 14 residues. CDR3 sequence reads: CASSTGLAASTQYF. Written as DNA, the CDR3 is TGTGCCAGCAGCACGGGACTAGCGGCTTCCACCCAGTACTTC.

The genes are TRBV9 and TRBJ2-6; D unresolved. Trimming took 0 bases from V and 0 from J, leaving 13 bases between them. The CDR3 loop spans 18 amino acids. In germline, CDR1 is SGDLS, CDR2 YYNGEE. This CDR3 is CASSVDGGLSSGANVLTF. The CDR3 nucleotides read TGTGCCAGCAGCGTAGACGGCGGCTTGAGCTCTGGGGCCAACGTCCTGACTTTC.

This clone occurred many times. The CDR3 sequence: CASSGTGVSYNEQFF. In DNA form, the CDR3 reads TGTGCCAGCAGTGGGACAGGGGTCTCCTACAATGAGCAGTTCTTC. The chain is built from TRBV2 and TRBJ2-1; 9 nucleotides line up with TRBD1. CDR1 and CDR2 from the germline V gene are SNHLY and FYNNEI. The CDR3 covers 15 residues. V dropped 4 bases and J dropped 0; count of bases not matched to a gene: 1.